These 20 T cell receptor beta chains share one sample of origin, sequenced in a study of blood T cell repertoires in COVID-19. The assay was immunoSEQ multiplex PCR, and TCRdb's table has in-frame clones only and misses some. The sample yields under 300,000 clones, about 88% seen once. The sequencing input was PBMCs or T cells enriched from blood (not recorded which). These receptors originate from a woman aged 50 to 60 who had recovered from COVID-19.

V and J are TRBV21-1 and TRBJ1-1. TRBV21-1 represents a pseudogene. The CDR3 has 13 residues. This CDR3 reads CASTRETNTEAFF. CDR3 sequence (DNA): TGTGCCAGCACCCGGGAGACGAACACTGAAGCTTTCTTT.

In its sample, this clone was seen once. This chain links TRBV12-3 or TRBV12-4 with TRBJ1-1; D is unclear. CDR3 length equals 10 residues. Trimming took off 5 bases at V and 9 bases at J, with 7 bases between the two ends. In DNA form, the CDR3 reads TGTGCCAGCAGTCTGGGCAAAGCTTTCTTT. Its translation is CASSLGKAFF.

V gene TRBV24-1 combines with J gene TRBJ2-6; TRBD2 matches 9 bases. The germline CDR1 and CDR2 sequences are KGHDR and SFDVKD. V was pared by 5 bases and J by 0 bases, with 7 bases of the junction left unmatched. This CDR3 contains 18 residues. DNA of the CDR3: TGTGCCACCAGTGGGTGGATTAGCGGGAGCTCTGGGGCCAACGTCCTGACTTTC. Protein product: CATSGWISGSSGANVLTF.

In this sample, this clone turned up a few times. This chain uses TRBV6-6 with TRBJ1-3; 8 bases match TRBD1. Germline loops: CDR1 MNHNY, CDR2 SVGAGI (reference sequence). The ends lost 2 bases at V and 0 bases at J; junction bases unmatched: 3. The CDR3 extends over 16 amino acids. This chain's CDR3 is CASSYRTGFSGNTIYF. The DNA of the CDR3 is TGTGCCAGCAGTTACAGGACAGGGTTCTCTGGAAACACCATATATTTT.

The chain employs TRBV7-2 and TRBJ1-1; D gene ambiguous. The germline gives CDR1 SGHTA, CDR2 FQGNSA. Trimming stripped 2 bases from V and 1 base from J, with 5 bases between. The CDR3 length is 13 residues. CDR3: CASSLNGNTEAFF. The CDR3 bases are TGTGCCAGCAGCTTAAACGGGAACACTGAAGCTTTCTTT.

V is TRBV7-3 and J is TRBJ1-2, with D unresolved. The germline V gene has CDR1 SGHTA and CDR2 FQGTGA. V was clipped by 3 bases and J by 8 bases, with 13 bases between them. The CDR3 loop spans 13 amino acids. CDR3 region: CASSFLDGGGYTF. CDR3 in DNA: TGTGCCAGCAGCTTCCTGGACGGAGGGGGCTACACCTTC.

This clone has only a few counts. The V gene is TRBV19, the J gene TRBJ2-7, with TRBD1 identical over 7 bases. The CDR3 covers 13 residues. With V trimmed by 3 bases and J by 3 bases, 2 bases remained unmatched. CDR1 is LNHDA and CDR2 is SQIVND in the germline V gene (reference sequence). CDR3 amino acids: CASSIRDSYEQYF. In DNA form, the CDR3 reads TGTGCCAGTAGTATTCGGGACAGCTACGAGCAGTACTTC.

V is TRBV11-2 and J is TRBJ2-3, with TRBD2 identical over 8 bases. J lost 3 bases, V lost 3 bases, and 8 bases had no gene match. Germline V gene data show CDR1 as SGHAT and CDR2 as FQNNGV. The CDR3 sequence is 16 residues long. This chain's CDR3 is CASSFQAGVKTDTQYF. The CDR3 bases are TGTGCCAGCAGCTTTCAAGCGGGAGTAAAGACAGATACGCAGTATTTT.

The chain combines TRBV7-9 with TRBJ2-7; TRBD2 agrees at 7 bases. The germline V gene encodes CDR1 SEHNR and CDR2 FQNEAQ (reference sequence). The CDR3 sequence is 17 residues long. J lost 0 bases, V lost 6 bases, and 14 bases had no gene match. The CDR3 DNA reads TGTGCCAGCAGGCCCTTTAAAAATGGCGGGAGCTCCTACGAGCAGTACTTC. Translation gives CASRPFKNGGSSYEQYF.

This sequence joins TRBV5-4 and TRBJ2-2; TRBD2 matches at 8 bases. Germline lookup yields CDR1 SGHNT and CDR2 YYREEE (reference sequence). The V gene end was trimmed by 0 bases and the J gene end by 3 bases; junction bases not matched to a gene: 7. CDR3 length equals 17 residues. The CDR3 protein is CASSLEVLAGDTGELFF. The CDR3 DNA is TGTGCCAGCAGCTTGGAAGTCCTAGCGGGCGACACCGGGGAGCTGTTTTTT.

The chain combines TRBV5-5 with TRBJ1-4, with a possible D match to TRBD1 (5 bases). Per the germline V gene, CDR1 is SGHKS and CDR2 is YYEKEE (reference sequence). V was cut by 3 bases and J by 6 bases, with 12 bases left in between. The CDR3 runs 14 residues. CDR3 in DNA: TGTGCCAGCAGCTCCCAGGGTCTATATGAAAAACTGTTTTTT. Translation gives CASSSQGLYEKLFF.

V is TRBV3-1 (or the pseudogene TRBV3-2) and J is TRBJ2-3; 14 nucleotides align to TRBD2. This CDR3 region has 16 residues. From germline, CDR1 is LGHDT and CDR2 YNNKEL (reference sequence). V dropped 1 base and J dropped 5; count of bases not matched to a gene: 2. The CDR3 DNA reads TGTGCCAGCAGCCAAGGACTAGCGGGAGGGCAAGATACGCAGTATTTT. Protein product: CASSQGLAGGQDTQYF.

This chain connects TRBV15 to TRBJ2-1; TRBD2 is a possible D gene (6 bases). The CDR3 has 15 amino acids. Deletions cut 4 bases from V and 2 bases from J, with 12 bases between. The germline CDR1 and CDR2 sequences are LNHNV and YYDKDF (reference sequence). CDR3 coding DNA: TGTGCCACCAGCACCGGGACTCCCACCTACAATGAGCAGTTCTTC. Translating gives CATSTGTPTYNEQFF.

The chain uses TRBV19 and TRBJ2-2; a possible D gene is TRBD2 (5 bases). This CDR3 is built from 16 residues. V lost 3 bases and J 1 base, leaving 12 bases between the germline ends. Looked up from germline, CDR1 is LNHDA and CDR2 is SQIVND (reference sequence). The CDR3 nucleotides read TGTGCCAGTAGTATGGTGGGAGAAAGGAACACCGGGGAGCTGTTTTTT. Protein: CASSMVGERNTGELFF. Based on the CDR3 plus reference TRBV19 and TRBJ2-2, the full variable domain is DGGITQSPKYLFRKEGQNVTLSCEQNLNHDAMYWYRQDPGQGLRLIYYSQIVNDFQKGDIAEGYSVSREKKESFPLTVTSAQKNPTAFYLCASSMVGERNTGELFFGEGSRLTVL.

The chain couples TRBV19 to TRBJ1-6; the D is unclear. The CDR3 covers 15 residues. V was trimmed by 5 bases and J by 9 bases, leaving 17 bases between them. Germline V gene sequence: CDR1 LNHDA, CDR2 SQIVND (reference sequence). The CDR3 reads CASSVDRAGSSPLHF. The CDR3, as DNA: TGTGCCAGTAGTGTGGATCGGGCCGGGAGTTCACCCCTCCACTTT.

The J gene is TRBJ1-1, the V gene TRBV28, with D possibly being TRBD1 (5 bases). The V and J ends lost 2 bases and 6 bases respectively, with 13 bases between them. Germline V gene sequence: CDR1 MDHEN, CDR2 SYDVKM. The CDR3 extends over 14 amino acids. CDR3 nucleotides: TGTGCCAGCAGTTTAATGCAGGGTTGGGCTGAAGCTTTCTTT. It specifies CASSLMQGWAEAFF. Full variable domain (missing parts from reference TRBV28 and TRBJ1-1): DVKVTQSSRYLVKRTGEKVFLECVQDMDHENMFWYRQDPGLGLRLIYFSYDVKMKEKGDIPEGYSVSREKKERFSLILESASTNQTSMYLCASSLMQGWAEAFFGQGTRLTVV.

The rearrangement joins TRBV7-2 to TRBJ2-1, with 8 bases matching TRBD2. The V segment lost 3 bases and the J segment 6 bases; nucleotides outside the gene matches: 13. There are 17 residues in the CDR3. Per the germline V gene, CDR1 is SGHTA and CDR2 is FQGNSA. The CDR3 DNA follows: TGTGCCAGCAGCTTCGGGGTAGCGGGGTGGTTCGGCAATGAGCAGTTCTTC. It translates to CASSFGVAGWFGNEQFF.

The V gene is TRBV21-1, the J gene TRBJ1-2. TRBV21-1 is deemed a pseudogene. The CDR3 length is 17 residues. DNA of the CDR3: TGTGCCAGCAGCAATGGGGACTTCTTACAGCCTAACTATGGCTACACCTTC. Translating it yields CASSNGDFLQPNYGYTF.

This chain joins TRBV27 and TRBJ2-2, with D tentatively TRBD1 (6 bases). Germline V gives CDR1 MNHEY, CDR2 SMNVEV (reference sequence). Trimming cost V 5 bases and J 5 bases, with 15 bases left between them. The length of the CDR3 is 15 residues. The CDR3 region has the DNA TGTGCCAGCAGTGACCAGGGGATGGTAACCGGGGAGCTGTTTTTT. Residues: CASSDQGMVTGELFF.

The CDR3 coding sequence is TGCGCCAGCAGCCCCACGCCGGGGGACAGGGTTTCCTACGAGCAGTACTTC. It translates to CASSPTPGDRVSYEQYF. The rearrangement links TRBV5-1 to TRBJ2-7; 9 bases match TRBD1. V trimming: 4 bases; J trimming: 1 base; junction bases outside the gene matches: 12. Germline CDR1 SGHRS, CDR2 YFSETQ. This CDR3 region has 17 residues.